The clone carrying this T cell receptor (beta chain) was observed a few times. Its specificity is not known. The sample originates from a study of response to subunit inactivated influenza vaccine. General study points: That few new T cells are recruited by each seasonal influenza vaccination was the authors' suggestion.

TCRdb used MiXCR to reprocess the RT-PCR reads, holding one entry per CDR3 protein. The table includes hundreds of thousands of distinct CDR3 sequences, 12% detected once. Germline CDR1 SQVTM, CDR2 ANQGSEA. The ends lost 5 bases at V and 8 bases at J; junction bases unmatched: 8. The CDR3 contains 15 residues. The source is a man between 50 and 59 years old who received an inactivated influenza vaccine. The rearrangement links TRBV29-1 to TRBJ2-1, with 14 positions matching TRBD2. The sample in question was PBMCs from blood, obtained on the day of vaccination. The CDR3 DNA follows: TGCAGCGTTAGACTAGCGGGAGGGCCGGGACATGAGCAGTTCTTC. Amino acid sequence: CSVRLAGGPGHEQFF.